This T cell receptor beta chain was sequenced in a study of T cells in tumors after PD-1 blockade. For the study at large: Patients received pembrolizumab 200 mg every 3 weeks or cemiplimab 350 mg every 2 weeks.

The V gene lost 5 bases and the J gene lost 2 bases, with 10 bases spanning the gap. The CDR3 extends over 13 amino acids. Germline values: CDR1 LNHDA, CDR2 SQIVND (reference sequence). Clones were sequenced by immunoSEQ multiplex PCR, and TCRdb holds only the in-frame ones, with some missing. This sample carries about 33,000 clones, approximately 78% of them seen once, and the ten largest clones take over 30%. This chain uses TRBV19 with TRBJ2-7, with D possibly being TRBD2 (6 bases). This specimen was PBMCs, taken before anti-PD-1 treatment. This clonotype originated in a human donor with basal cell carcinoma. The CDR3 region is CASSGLYTYEQYF. The CDR3 bases are TGTGCCAGTAGTGGACTATACACCTACGAGCAGTACTTC.